These 15 T cell receptor beta chains originate from one sample sequenced in a study of cytomegalovirus exposure and HLA in healthy donors. This PCR relied on a set of 60 Vbeta primers and 13 Jbeta primers. Sequencing was performed with immunoSEQ multiplex PCR; in TCRdb, only in-frame clones are kept and a portion is missing. The table includes 85,000 to 100,000 clones, under 75% detected once. Specimen: PBMCs. Receptors were obtained from a human donor in good health.

The CDR3 protein is CASSLVPGWRYGYTF. CDR3 coding DNA: TGTGCCAGCAGCTTAGTTCCAGGGTGGAGATATGGCTACACCTTC. The chain has TRBV11-2 and TRBJ1-2; D possibly corresponds to TRBD1 (5 bases). The CDR3 spans 15 residues. Germline lookup yields CDR1 SGHAT and CDR2 FQNNGV. V gave up 1 base and J gave up 5 bases, with 14 bases separating them.

The gene calls are TRBV6-5 and TRBJ1-1; perhaps TRBD1 as D (5 bases). The germline CDR1 and CDR2 sequences are MNHEY and SVGAGI. The length of the CDR3 is 15 residues. V lost 5 bases and J 3 bases, leaving 16 bases between the germline ends. The CDR3 protein is CASSRTFGGDTEAFF. The CDR3 DNA sequence: TGTGCCAGCAGTCGAACCTTCGGAGGGGACACTGAAGCTTTCTTT.

The chain recombines TRBV5-4 with TRBJ2-3, with 11 bases lining up with TRBD2. This CDR3 is built from 16 residues. Per the germline V gene, CDR1 is SGHNT and CDR2 is YYREEE (reference sequence). V shed 4 bases and J 4 bases; nucleotides not matched to a gene: 8. The chain's CDR3 is CASSRLAGGPPDTQYF. CDR3 nucleotide sequence: TGTGCCAGCAGCCGTTTAGCGGGGGGGCCCCCAGATACGCAGTATTTT.

The chain joins TRBV21-1 to TRBJ2-7; the DNA was not used to check the table's D call, TRBD2. TRBV21-1 is marked as a pseudogene. CDR3 size: 13 residues. As DNA, the CDR3 is TGTGCCAGCAGCGCCCCGGGTGTCTGCGAGCAGTACTTC. Translated: CASSAPGVCEQYF.

V and J are TRBV30 and TRBJ1-4; 8 bases match TRBD1. Trimming cost V 6 bases and J 0 bases; bases outside gene matches: 15. The CDR3 sequence is 18 residues long. CDR1 is GTSNPN, CDR2 SVGIG, per germline (reference sequence). Here the CDR3 reads CACNPTGTGFSTNEKLFF. The DNA of the CDR3 is TGTGCCTGTAACCCTACCGGGACAGGTTTTTCAACTAATGAAAAACTGTTTTTT.

The chain employs TRBV2 and TRBJ2-1; 8 bases map to TRBD1. CDR3 length equals 14 residues. Germline lookup yields CDR1 SNHLY and CDR2 FYNNEI. Germline trimming cut 5 bases from V and 5 bases from J; bases unmatched to any gene: 5. The CDR3, as DNA: TGTGCCAGCAGTCCGGGACAGGTACACAATGAGCAGTTCTTC. Protein product: CASSPGQVHNEQFF. Complete variable domain (other parts from reference TRBV2 and TRBJ2-1): EPEVTQTPSHQVTQMGQEVILRCVPISNHLYFYWYRQILGQKVEFLVSFYNNEISEKSEIFDDQFSVERPDGSNFTLKIRSTKLEDSAMYFCASSPGQVHNEQFFGPGTRLTVL.

This clone was found a few times. The CDR3 is CASSKRGYSGNTIYF. The CDR3 DNA reads as TGTGCCAGTAGTAAACGGGGATACTCTGGAAACACCATATATTTT. The chain recombines TRBV19 with TRBJ1-3; D not resolved. Trimming took 4 bases from V and 0 from J, leaving 10 bases between them. This CDR3 comprises 15 residues. Germline assignment: CDR1 LNHDA and CDR2 SQIVND (reference sequence).

A few counts support this clone. V and J are TRBV4-3 and TRBJ2-5, with TRBD2 matching over 12 bases. V lost 0 bases, J lost 2 bases, and 10 bases stayed unmatched. The CDR3 contains 19 residues. CDR1 and CDR2 (germline): LGHNA, YSLEER. The CDR3 reads CASSQDLAGGPSQQETQYF. DNA of the CDR3: TGCGCCAGCAGCCAAGACCTAGCGGGGGGGCCATCGCAGCAAGAGACCCAGTACTTC.

This chain joins TRBV5-1 and TRBJ1-5; 10 bases fit TRBD1. V lost 0 bases, J lost 6 bases, and 6 bases stayed unmatched. The CDR3 loop spans 16 amino acids. The germline V gene encodes CDR1 SGHRS and CDR2 YFSETQ. The CDR3 loop reads CASSLGPGQGSQPQHF. CDR3 DNA: TGCGCCAGCAGCTTGGGACCGGGACAGGGGTCTCAGCCCCAGCATTTT.

The rearrangement uses TRBV7-7 and TRBJ2-1, with D possibly matching TRBD2 (7 bases). Trimming removed 1 base from V and 10 bases from J, with 14 bases in between. Germline lookup yields CDR1 SSHAT and CDR2 FNYEAQ (reference sequence). The CDR3 runs 14 residues. The CDR3: CASSLGGGAGEQFF. CDR3 in DNA: TGTGCCAGCAGCTTAGGAGGGGGGGCCGGGGAGCAGTTCTTC.

This chain uses TRBV7-9 with TRBJ2-3, with D perhaps TRBD1 (6 bases). CDR1 and CDR2 (germline): SEHNR, FQNEAQ (reference sequence). The CDR3 covers 16 residues. V was shortened by 5 bases and J by 0 bases, with 15 bases between the two germline ends. The DNA of the CDR3 is TGTGCCAGCAGCCCCCGGGACATCCCTAGCACAGATACGCAGTATTTT. It encodes CASSPRDIPSTDTQYF.

For the CDR3, the DNA is TGTGCCAGCAGTCGAGGGACAGGGGACACTGAAGCTTTCTTT. Its translation: CASSRGTGDTEAFF. V and J are TRBV6-5 and TRBJ1-1, with 10 bases that match TRBD1. With 5 bases clipped from V and 3 bases from J, the junction kept 3 bases outside the gene matches. The V gene's germline CDR1 is MNHEY and CDR2 SVGAGI. The CDR3 is 14 amino acids.

The chain recombines TRBV15 with TRBJ2-5, with 7 bases matching TRBD1. Germline V gives CDR1 LNHNV, CDR2 YYDKDF (reference sequence). V was pared by 0 bases and J by 4 bases, with 5 bases of the junction left unmatched. The CDR3 is 15 amino acids. The CDR3 nucleotides are TGTGCCACCAGCAGAGAAGGGACAGCGTCAGAGACCCAGTACTTC. It specifies CATSREGTASETQYF.

The chain carries TRBV6-5 and TRBJ1-1; D gene uncertain. Trimming removed 0 bases at V and 7 bases at J, with 9 bases between. The CDR3 consists of 13 residues. Germline CDR1 is MNHEY and CDR2 is SVGAGI. CDR3 in DNA: TGTGCCAGCAGTTACTCGGTGACGGGTGAAGCTTTCTTT. This gives the protein CASSYSVTGEAFF.

The chain couples TRBV12-5 to TRBJ2-1; D is unresolved. The V end lost 7 bases, the J end lost 0 bases, and 13 bases lay between the germline ends. Germline V gene lookup returns CDR1 LGHNT and CDR2 FRNRAP. The CDR3 contains 15 residues. The CDR3 protein is CASAPGSISYNEQFF. The CDR3 DNA is TGTGCTAGTGCCCCAGGCAGCATCTCCTACAATGAGCAGTTCTTC.